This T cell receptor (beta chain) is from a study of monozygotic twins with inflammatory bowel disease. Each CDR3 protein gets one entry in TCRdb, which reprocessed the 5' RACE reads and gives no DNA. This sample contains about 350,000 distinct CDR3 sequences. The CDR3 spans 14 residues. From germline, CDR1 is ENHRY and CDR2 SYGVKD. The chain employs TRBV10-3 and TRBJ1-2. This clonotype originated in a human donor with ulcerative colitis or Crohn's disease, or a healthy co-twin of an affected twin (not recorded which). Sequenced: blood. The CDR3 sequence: CAISESTGNYGYTF.